This T cell receptor beta chain was documented in a study of cytomegalovirus exposure and HLA in healthy donors. Clones were sequenced by immunoSEQ multiplex PCR, and TCRdb holds only the in-frame ones, with some missing. The repertoire holds about 130,000 clones, with approximately 82% as singletons. Study-wide points: Rarity characterized most TCR sequences, yet some public TCRs appeared in many donors. TCR clusters originating in the first cohort tended to co-occur in the 110 or so validation repertoires, according to a later analysis. With high specificity and sensitivity, the classifier reportedly diagnosed cytomegalovirus status. Investigators reported 150 to 200 TCR beta chains as tied to cytomegalovirus.

Trimming cost V 4 bases and J 1 base; bases outside gene matches: 6. Germline values: CDR1 MGHDK, CDR2 SYGVNS. The CDR3 has 15 amino acids. Remarks on this clone: Its antigen is still unknown.

This chain links TRBV25-1 with TRBJ1-2; 7 nucleotides align to TRBD1. Sequenced material: PBMCs. This receptor was obtained from a man aged 25 to 40 in good health and CMV-seropositive. CDR3 residues: CASSGETGSNYGYTF. The DNA for the CDR3 is TGTGCCAGCAGTGGAGAGACAGGGAGTAACTATGGCTACACCTTC.